This T cell receptor beta chain came from a study of CD8+ T cells in alopecia areata. Study-wide background: Oral tofacitinib (5 to 10 mg twice daily) was administered to treated patients. Tofacitinib lasted 6 to 18 months, then 6 months off drug. General observations from the study: Greater clonality was observed in lesional scalp samples, especially alopecia totalis/universalis, versus normal scalp.

Extracted RNA was reverse transcribed into cDNA, the sequencing template. Clones were sequenced by immunoSEQ multiplex PCR, and TCRdb holds only the in-frame ones, with some missing. Of 110,000 to 150,000 clones in the sample, approximately 49% were seen once. This clone was found a few times. Its antigen remains unidentified. This TCR was recovered from a human donor with alopecia areata. The sequenced sample was CD4+ T cells sorted from blood, obtained at week 0.

CDR3 region: CASSYRGGYEQYF. CDR3 sequence (DNA): TGTGCCAGCAGTTATCGCGGGGGCTACGAGCAGTACTTC. The V call is TRBV6-6, the J call TRBJ2-7; 7 nucleotides agree with TRBD2. V shed 3 bases and J 3 bases; nucleotides not matched to a gene: 2. From germline, CDR1 is MNHNY and CDR2 SVGAGI (reference sequence). This CDR3 spans 13 amino acids.